This T cell receptor (beta chain) is drawn from a study of blood T cells in healthy people across ages. Background on the study: The capture of about one barcoded beta molecule per two T cells was achieved by template switching. Study observations and caveats: Investigators treated diversity estimates from one million T cells as underestimates.

The V gene's germline CDR1 is SGHRS and CDR2 YFSETQ. This CDR3 has 13 residues. A J-beta primer mix and a sample-barcoded 5' primer were used in a second PCR of roughly 6 to 11 cycles. TCRdb recomputed calls from the 5' RACE reads with MiXCR, one row per CDR3 protein. The sample records around 1.5 million distinct CDR3 sequences, 34% being singletons. Worth noting for this clonotype: Its antigen remains unidentified. It may be a read error: a sequence one base away is much more abundant.

The individuals who served as donors were healthy Caucasians living in Russia, aged about 6 to 95. The study isolated at least 6 million PBMCs from each sample. The material sequenced was blood. The TCR comes from a woman aged 25 to 39 in good health. The V call is TRBV5-1, the J call TRBJ2-4, with 8 nucleotides matching TRBD2. The DNA matches TRBJ2-7 better at its end, which makes the J call doubtful. The CDR3 DNA reads TGCGCCAACAGCTTGGGACTAGGCTACGAGCAGTACTTC. Residues: CANSLGLGYEQYF.